Only one count was recorded for the clone carrying this TCR beta chain. Other nucleotide sequences from this sample produce the same CDR3. This sample is part of a study of T cell changes during pregnancy in multiple sclerosis. The method was immunoSEQ multiplex PCR; TCRdb's version includes in-frame clones alone and lacks a portion of them. The table includes more than 65,000 clones, more than 90% detected once. CDR1 and CDR2 (germline): SGHRS, YFSETQ. This CDR3 has 16 residues. Losses at the gene ends were 0 bases for V and 1 base for J; bases not matched to a gene: 2. Sample: peripheral blood, taken in the second trimester of pregnancy. This clonotype was obtained from a female donor with multiple sclerosis, enrolled in a pregnancy study. This sequence joins TRBV5-1 and TRBJ2-1; 9 bases match TRBD2. The CDR3 here is CASSLGLAGSYNEQFF. The DNA for the CDR3 is TGCGCCAGCAGCTTGGGTCTAGCGGGGTCCTACAATGAGCAGTTCTTC.